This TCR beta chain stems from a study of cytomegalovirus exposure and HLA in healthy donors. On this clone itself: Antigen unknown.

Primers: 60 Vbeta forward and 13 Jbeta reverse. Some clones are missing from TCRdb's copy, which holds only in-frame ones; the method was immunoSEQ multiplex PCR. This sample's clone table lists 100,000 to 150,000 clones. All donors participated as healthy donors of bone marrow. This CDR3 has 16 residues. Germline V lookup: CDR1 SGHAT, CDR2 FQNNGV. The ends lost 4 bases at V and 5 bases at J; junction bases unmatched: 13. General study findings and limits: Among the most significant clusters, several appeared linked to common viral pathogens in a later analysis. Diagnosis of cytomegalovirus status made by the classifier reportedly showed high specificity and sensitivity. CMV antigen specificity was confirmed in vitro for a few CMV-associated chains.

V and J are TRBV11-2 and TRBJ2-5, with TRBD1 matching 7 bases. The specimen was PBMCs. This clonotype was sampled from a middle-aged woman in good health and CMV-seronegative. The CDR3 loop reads CASSSRQGLFGETQYF. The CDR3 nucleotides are TGTGCCAGCAGCTCCCGACAGGGATTGTTTGGGGAGACCCAGTACTTC.